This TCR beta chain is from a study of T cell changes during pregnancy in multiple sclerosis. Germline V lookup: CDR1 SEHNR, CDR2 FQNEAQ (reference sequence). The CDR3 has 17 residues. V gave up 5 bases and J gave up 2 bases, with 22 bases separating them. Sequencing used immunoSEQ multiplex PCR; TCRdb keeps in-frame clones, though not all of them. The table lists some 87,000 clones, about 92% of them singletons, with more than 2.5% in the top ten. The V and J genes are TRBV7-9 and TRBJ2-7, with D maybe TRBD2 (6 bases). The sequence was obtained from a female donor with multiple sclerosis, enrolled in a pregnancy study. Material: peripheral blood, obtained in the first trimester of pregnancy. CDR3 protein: CASSSLLPGDNPYEQYF. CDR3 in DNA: TGTGCCAGCAGCAGCCTCCTACCGGGAGATAATCCCTACGAGCAGTACTTC.